The rows below give T cell receptor beta chains drawn from one sample of a study of CD8 T cells in Susac syndrome. Using its own MiXCR run on the immunoSEQ multiplex PCR reads, TCRdb lists one record per CDR3 protein. Of around 300,000 distinct CDR3 sequences in the sample, about 90% were seen once. The material sequenced was CD4+ T cells from PBMCs. These receptor sequences come from a human donor with multiple sclerosis. The CDR3 runs from the conserved cysteine through the conserved F or W. D genes are given only for firm matches. Some rows mark clone size as missing; the rest say once, few, many or name a class of expanded clone.

clone_size,v_call,d_call,j_call,cdr3_nt,cdr3_aa
.,TRBV7-3,TRBD2,TRBJ2-2,TGTGCCAGCAGCCCCCAAGCGGGGGAAGGAACCGGGGAGCTGTTTTTT,CASSPQAGEGTGELFF
.,TRBV5-1,.,TRBJ2-1,TGCGCCAGCAGCTTGGGGGCAGGGTCGGGAAAACGTGAGCAGTTCTTC,CASSLGAGSGKREQFF
.,TRBV5-5,.,TRBJ2-7,TGTGCCAGCATGACCGAGGGGGGAAGGTACGAGCAGTACTTC,CASMTEGGRYEQYF
.,TRBV6-2/TRBV6-3,TRBD2,TRBJ2-7,TGTGCCAGCAGTCCCGGGGGGTCGGGCGACGAGCAGTACTTC,CASSPGGSGDEQYF
few,TRBV4-2,.,TRBJ2-1,TGTGCCAGCAGCCGTGGACAGTCCTACAATGAGCAGTTCTTC,CASSRGQSYNEQFF
.,TRBV5-4,TRBD2,TRBJ2-2,TGTGCCAGCAGCATGGCCGGGACTAAGAACACCGGGGAGCTGTTTTTT,CASSMAGTKNTGELFF
.,TRBV2,.,TRBJ2-2,TGTGCCAGCAGGAAGGGGGACACCGGGGAGCTGTTTTTT,CASRKGDTGELFF
.,TRBV7-2,.,TRBJ1-1,TGTGCCAGCAGCTTCCGGGAGGGTGAAGCTTTCTTT,CASSFREGEAFF
.,TRBV14,.,TRBJ2-3,TGTGCCAGCAGCCAGGGGGCTACTACGGCGACAGATACGCAGTATTTT,CASSQGATTATDTQYF
.,TRBV20-1,.,TRBJ2-3,TGCAGTGCGGAACGGGGGCGGGACGCAGATACGCAGTATTTT,CSAERGRDADTQYF
once,TRBV5-1,.,TRBJ2-3,TGCGCCAGCAGCTTCACTACGGGACTCGATACGCAGTATTTT,CASSFTTGLDTQYF
.,TRBV18,.,TRBJ2-3,TGTGCCAGCTCACCACGTTCGCAGGGTCCCACAGATACGCAGTATTTT,CASSPRSQGPTDTQYF
.,TRBV20-1,TRBD2,TRBJ2-1,TGCAGTGCTAGCCGAGCTAGCGGGAGTGGTAATGAGCAGTTCTTC,CSASRASGSGNEQFF
.,TRBV12-3/TRBV12-4,.,TRBJ1-4,TGTGCCAGCAGTATAGATAGGCAAGCTAATGAAAAACTGTTTTTT,CASSIDRQANEKLFF
.,TRBV20-1,TRBD2,TRBJ2-1,TGCAGTGCAAGACTAGCGGGGGGCCACAATGAGCAGTTCTTC,CSARLAGGHNEQFF
.,TRBV20-1,.,TRBJ2-2,TGCAGTGCTAGAGATGCGGGGGCTCCCGGGGAGCTGTTTTTT,CSARDAGAPGELFF
.,TRBV19,.,TRBJ2-4,TGTGCCAGTACCCCAGGAGCGTTGAACATTCAGTACTTC,CASTPGALNIQYF
.,TRBV29-1,.,TRBJ1-1,TGCAGCGTTGACCGGGAGGGTCCTGAAGCTTTCTTT,CSVDREGPEAFF
.,TRBV5-4,.,TRBJ1-1,TGTGCCAGCAGCTTCCTCATGAACACTGAAGCTTTCTTT,CASSFLMNTEAFF
.,TRBV6-5,TRBD2,TRBJ2-2,TGTGCCGCGAGGATGGGGGGGACCGGGGAGCTGTTTTTT,CAARMGGTGELFF
.,TRBV7-2,.,TRBJ2-5,TGTGCCAGCAGGGGCGGAGGGTGGGAGACCCAGTACTTC,CASRGGGWETQYF
.,TRBV3-1,TRBD1,TRBJ1-1,TGTGCCAGCAGCCAAGAGACAGGGGGCCCTAACACTGAAGCTTTCTTT,CASSQETGGPNTEAFF
once,TRBV23-1,.,TRBJ1-1,TGCGCCAGCATCCAGGGGAACACTGAAGCTTTCTTT,CASIQGNTEAFF
.,TRBV20-1,TRBD2,TRBJ2-2,TGCAGTGCCCTTGGACTAGCGGGAGTCGGGGAGCTGTTTTTT,CSALGLAGVGELFF
.,TRBV7-3,.,TRBJ1-1,TGTGCCAGCAGCTCGTCCATGAACACTGAAGCTTTCTTT,CASSSSMNTEAFF
.,TRBV18,.,TRBJ1-6,TGTGCCAGCTCACCAGTCGACCGAGGAGGTAATTCACCCCTCCACTTT,CASSPVDRGGNSPLHF
.,TRBV18,TRBD1,TRBJ1-1,TGTGCCAGCTCCCCACGCCCCAACAGGGGGCTTGAGAACACTGAAGCTTTCTTT,CASSPRPNRGLENTEAFF
.,TRBV4-1,.,TRBJ1-3,TGCGCCAGCAGCCGCTTGGATATCTCTGGAAACACCATATATTTT,CASSRLDISGNTIYF
.,TRBV9,.,TRBJ2-3,TGTGCCAGCAGCATACAAGGAGGGCTTTCCACAGATACGCAGTATTTT,CASSIQGGLSTDTQYF